This record covers a single TCR beta chain. This sample is part of a study of blood T cell repertoires in COVID-19. Study as a whole: Material from acute and convalescent COVID-19 was sourced from the United States, Italy and Spain.

Profiling relied on immunoSEQ multiplex PCR, and the TCRdb table lists in-frame clones only, not all of them. The data show about 140,000 clones, with around 85% seen just once and around 2.9% held by the top ten. CDR1 KGHDR and CDR2 SFDVKD come from the germline V gene. V gave up 0 bases and J gave up 4 bases, with 9 bases separating them. The CDR3 runs 15 residues. The V and J genes are TRBV24-1 and TRBJ2-1; D not resolved. Material for sequencing was peripheral blood. This clonotype originated in a man aged 45 to 65 with acute or convalescent COVID-19. The CDR3 DNA follows: TGTGCCACCAGTGATTTGCTTTCCGGGTACAATGAGCAGTTCTTC. Translating gives CATSDLLSGYNEQFF.